A single sample gave rise to the 9 T cell receptor beta chains below, sequenced in a study of T cell repertoires in cytomegalovirus infection. TCRdb analysed the reads with MiXCR anew, one entry per CDR3 protein. The table has under 350,000 distinct CDR3 sequences, 9.5% seen once. Sequenced material: PBMCs. The receptors here all came from a human donor in good health (CMV status not recorded). Some clones in this sample may be carry-over from other donors' samples.

This clonotype was counted between two and nine times. The chain employs TRBV6-6 and TRBJ2-7; TRBD2 matches 8 bases. In germline, CDR1 is MNHNY, CDR2 SVGAGI (reference sequence). V trimming: 5 bases; J trimming: 10 bases; junction bases outside the gene matches: 10. The CDR3 sequence is 13 residues long. The DNA of the CDR3 is TGTGCCAGCAGTGACGGGGCCAGCGGGAGACAGTACTTC. This codes for CASSDGASGRQYF.

Ten or more counts support this clonotype. The rearrangement joins TRBV7-8 to TRBJ1-5; a weak D match, TRBD1 (6 bases). The germline V gene has CDR1 SGHVS and CDR2 FQNEAQ. With 3 bases removed from V and 5 bases from J, the gap between germline ends came to 11 bases. The CDR3 is 14 amino acids. The CDR3 loop is CASSLTGSYQPQHF. The CDR3 DNA reads TGTGCCAGCAGCTTGACAGGTTCTTATCAGCCCCAGCATTTT.

This clonotype was seen at least ten times. This chain connects TRBV10-3 to TRBJ2-7; 10 bases line up with TRBD1. The CDR3 sequence is 15 residues long. Trimming at V came to 4 bases and at J to 6 bases, leaving 9 bases not matched to a gene. The germline gives CDR1 ENHRY, CDR2 SYGVKD. CDR3 amino acids: CAISALTGGEGEQYF. CDR3 nucleotides: TGTGCCATCAGTGCCTTGACAGGGGGCGAGGGCGAGCAGTACTTC.

A few counts support this clonotype. The V and J genes are TRBV28 and TRBJ1-5; D perhaps matches TRBD1 (5 bases). Trimming took off 6 bases at V and 6 bases at J, with 18 bases between the two ends. This CDR3 spans 15 amino acids. Germline CDR1 MDHEN, CDR2 SYDVKM. CDR3 sequence: CASSPSRGLGQPQHF. The CDR3 nucleotides are TGTGCCAGCAGCCCCTCGCGGGGGTTAGGTCAGCCCCAGCATTTT.

At least ten counts were recorded for this clonotype. The CDR3, as DNA: TGTGCCAGCAGCAAAGGGTCCCCGGACGGCACTGAAGCTTTCTTT. Protein: CASSKGSPDGTEAFF. The chain carries TRBV6-6 and TRBJ1-1, with unresolved D. Germline V gene data show CDR1 as MNHNY and CDR2 as SVGAGI (reference sequence). V dropped 6 bases and J dropped 4 bases, with 18 bases sitting between them. The CDR3 sequence is 15 residues long.

The chain couples TRBV7-2 to TRBJ2-7; a possible D gene is TRBD2 (6 bases). This CDR3 comprises 15 residues. V lost 6 bases and J 2 bases, leaving 17 bases between the germline ends. Germline CDR1 is SGHTA and CDR2 is FQGNSA. In DNA form, the CDR3 reads TGTGCCAGCAGTTTCCCCCCGGCGGGGACCTACGAGCAGTACTTC. Its translation is CASSFPPAGTYEQYF.

This clonotype was seen ten or more times. CDR3 in amino acids: CASSLAHLAGWSGEQYF. DNA of the CDR3: TGTGCCAGCAGTTTAGCGCATCTAGCGGGGTGGTCTGGGGAGCAGTACTTC. The V call is TRBV12-3 or TRBV12-4, the J call TRBJ2-7, with 9 nucleotides matching TRBD2. The length of the CDR3 is 17 residues. The trim removed 0 bases at V and 7 bases at J, leaving 13 bases unmatched.

The table lists this clonotype with many counts. This chain connects TRBV7-8 to TRBJ1-3, with 10 bases matching TRBD1. This CDR3 is built from 19 residues. The ends lost 1 base at V and 2 bases at J; junction bases unmatched: 11. Germline V lookup: CDR1 SGHVS, CDR2 FQNEAQ. CDR3 sequence reads: CASSLVPLPGTGAGNTIYF. CDR3 DNA sequence: TGTGCCAGCAGCTTAGTGCCCCTTCCCGGGACAGGGGCTGGAAACACCATATATTTT.

The chain has TRBV20-1 and TRBJ1-6; D is possibly TRBD1 (5 bases). The CDR3 has 16 amino acids. Germline CDR1 and CDR2: DFQATT and SNEGSKA (reference sequence). V gave up 8 bases and J gave up 0 bases, with 17 bases separating them. The CDR3 here is CSSGPGGRSYNSPLHF. The CDR3 coding sequence is TGCAGTTCAGGTCCGGGGGGACGCTCCTATAATTCACCCCTCCACTTT.